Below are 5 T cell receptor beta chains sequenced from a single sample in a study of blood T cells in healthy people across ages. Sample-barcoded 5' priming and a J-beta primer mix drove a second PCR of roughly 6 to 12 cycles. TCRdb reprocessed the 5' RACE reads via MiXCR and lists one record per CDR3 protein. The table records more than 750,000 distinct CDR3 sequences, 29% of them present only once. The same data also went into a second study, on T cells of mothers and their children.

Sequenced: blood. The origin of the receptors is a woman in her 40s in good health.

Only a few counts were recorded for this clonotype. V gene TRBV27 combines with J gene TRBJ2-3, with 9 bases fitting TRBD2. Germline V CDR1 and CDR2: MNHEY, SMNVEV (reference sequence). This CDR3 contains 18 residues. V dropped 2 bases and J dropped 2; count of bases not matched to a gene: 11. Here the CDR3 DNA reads TGTGCCAGCAGTTTAAGGAACCCCAGCGGGGGGCACACAGATACGCAGTATTTT. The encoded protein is CASSLRNPSGGHTDTQYF.

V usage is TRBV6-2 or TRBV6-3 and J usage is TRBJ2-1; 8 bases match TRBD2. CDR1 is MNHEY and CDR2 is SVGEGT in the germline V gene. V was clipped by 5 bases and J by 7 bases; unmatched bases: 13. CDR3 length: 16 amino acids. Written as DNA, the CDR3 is TGTGCCAGCAGTCCTCCAGGAACGGGGGGGGGTAATGAGCAGTTCTTC. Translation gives CASSPPGTGGGNEQFF.

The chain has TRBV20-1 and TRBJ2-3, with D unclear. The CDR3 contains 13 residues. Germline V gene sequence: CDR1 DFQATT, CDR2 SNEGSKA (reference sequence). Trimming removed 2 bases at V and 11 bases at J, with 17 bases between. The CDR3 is CSARLPSGSGQYF. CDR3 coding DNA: TGCAGTGCTAGACTCCCAAGTGGCTCTGGGCAGTATTTT.

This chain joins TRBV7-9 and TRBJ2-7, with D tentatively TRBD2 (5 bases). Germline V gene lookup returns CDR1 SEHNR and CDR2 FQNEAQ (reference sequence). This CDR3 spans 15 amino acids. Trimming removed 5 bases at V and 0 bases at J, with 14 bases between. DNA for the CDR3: TGTGCCAGCAGCGGGAGTCAGTTCAGCTCCTACGAGCAGTACTTC. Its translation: CASSGSQFSSYEQYF. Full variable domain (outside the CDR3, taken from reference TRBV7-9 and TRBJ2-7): DTGVSQNPRHKITKRGQNVTFRCDPISEHNRLYWYRQTLGQGPEFLTYFQNEAQLEKSRLLSDRFSAERPKGSFSTLEIQRTEQGDSAMYLCASSGSQFSSYEQYFGPGTRLTVT.

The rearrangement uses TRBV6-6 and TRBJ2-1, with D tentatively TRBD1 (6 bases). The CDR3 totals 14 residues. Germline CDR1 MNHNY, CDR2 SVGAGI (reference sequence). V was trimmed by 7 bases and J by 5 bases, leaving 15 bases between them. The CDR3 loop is CASTYSGQHNEQFF. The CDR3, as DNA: TGTGCCAGCACCTATTCCGGACAGCACAATGAGCAGTTCTTC.